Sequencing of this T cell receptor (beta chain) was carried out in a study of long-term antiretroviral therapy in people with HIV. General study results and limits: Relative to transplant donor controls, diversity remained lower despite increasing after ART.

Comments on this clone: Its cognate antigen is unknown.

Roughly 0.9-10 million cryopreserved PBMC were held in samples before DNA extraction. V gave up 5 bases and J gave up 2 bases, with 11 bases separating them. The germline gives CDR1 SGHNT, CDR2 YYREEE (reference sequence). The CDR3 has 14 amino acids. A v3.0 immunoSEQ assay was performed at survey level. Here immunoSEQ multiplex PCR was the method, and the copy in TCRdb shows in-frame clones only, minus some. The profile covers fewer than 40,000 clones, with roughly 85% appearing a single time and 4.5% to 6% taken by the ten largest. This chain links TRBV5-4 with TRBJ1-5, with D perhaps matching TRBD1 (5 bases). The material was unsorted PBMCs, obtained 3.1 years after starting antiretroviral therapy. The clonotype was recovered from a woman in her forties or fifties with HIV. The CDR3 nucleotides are TGTGCCAGCAGTATGGGGGGGGGCAATCAGCCCCAGCATTTT. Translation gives CASSMGGGNQPQHF.